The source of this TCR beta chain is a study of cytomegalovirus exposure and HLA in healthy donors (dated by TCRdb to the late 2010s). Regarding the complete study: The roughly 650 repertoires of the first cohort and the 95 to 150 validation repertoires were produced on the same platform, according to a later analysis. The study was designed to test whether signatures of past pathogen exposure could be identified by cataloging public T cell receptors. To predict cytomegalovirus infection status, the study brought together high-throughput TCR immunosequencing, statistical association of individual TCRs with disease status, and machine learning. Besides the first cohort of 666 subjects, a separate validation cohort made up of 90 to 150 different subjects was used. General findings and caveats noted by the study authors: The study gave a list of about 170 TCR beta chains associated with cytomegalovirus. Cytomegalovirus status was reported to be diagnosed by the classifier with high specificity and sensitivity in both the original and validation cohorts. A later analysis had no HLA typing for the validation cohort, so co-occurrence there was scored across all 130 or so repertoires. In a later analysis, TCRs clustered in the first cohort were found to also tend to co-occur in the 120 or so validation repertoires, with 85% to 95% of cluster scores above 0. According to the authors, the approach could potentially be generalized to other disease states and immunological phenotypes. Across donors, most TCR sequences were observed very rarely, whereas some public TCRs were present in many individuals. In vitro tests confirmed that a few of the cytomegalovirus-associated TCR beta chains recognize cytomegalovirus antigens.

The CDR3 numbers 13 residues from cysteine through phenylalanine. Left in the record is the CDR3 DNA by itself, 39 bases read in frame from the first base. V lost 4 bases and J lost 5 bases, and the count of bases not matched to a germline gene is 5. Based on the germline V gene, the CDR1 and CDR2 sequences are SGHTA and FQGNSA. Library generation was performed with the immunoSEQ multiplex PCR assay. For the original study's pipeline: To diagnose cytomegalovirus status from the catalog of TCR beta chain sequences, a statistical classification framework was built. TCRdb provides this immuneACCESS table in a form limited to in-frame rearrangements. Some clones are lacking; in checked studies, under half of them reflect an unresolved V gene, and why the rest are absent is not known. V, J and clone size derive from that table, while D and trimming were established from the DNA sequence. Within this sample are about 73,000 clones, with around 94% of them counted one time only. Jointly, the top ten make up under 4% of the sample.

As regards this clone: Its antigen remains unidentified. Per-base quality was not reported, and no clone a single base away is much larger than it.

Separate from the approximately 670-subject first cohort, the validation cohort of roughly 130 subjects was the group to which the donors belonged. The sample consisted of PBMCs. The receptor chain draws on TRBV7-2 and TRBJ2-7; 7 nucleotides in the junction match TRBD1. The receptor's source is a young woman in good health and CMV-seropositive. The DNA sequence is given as TGTGCCAGCAGCTCCATGAGGGGGCACGAGCAGTACTTC. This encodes CASSSMRGHEQYF.